This T cell receptor beta chain was found in a study of PD-L1 blockade in urothelial cancer. As for the study in general: Male patients with bladder-origin urothelial cancer numbered about 90% of the roughly 29. At 6 weeks and at 3 weeks (second dose) after treatment start, blood was analyzed. A median of approximately 150,000 T cells was found in the blood samples.

Templates that were synthetic TCR analogs were spiked into each PCR. Profiling relied on immunoSEQ multiplex PCR, and the TCRdb table lists in-frame clones only, not all of them. The sample holds around 51,000 clones, about 90% seen once. The V and J ends lost 2 bases and 7 bases, in that order; junction bases with no gene match: 6. Per the germline V gene, CDR1 is GTSNPN and CDR2 is SVGIG (reference sequence). The CDR3 is 15 residues long. The source material was PBMCs, sampled around atezolizumab (anti-PD-L1) treatment. J is TRBJ2-2 and V is TRBV30; 11 bases are shared with TRBD2. The receptor comes from a man between 60 and 75 years old with urothelial cancer. The chain's CDR3 is CAWSQLAGADGELFF. In DNA, the CDR3 is TGTGCCTGGAGTCAACTAGCGGGAGCGGACGGGGAGCTGTTTTTT.